A single sample gave rise to the 15 T cell receptor beta chains below, sequenced in a study of monozygotic twins with inflammatory bowel disease. TCRdb reworked the 5' RACE reads into one entry per CDR3 protein, no DNA. The sample totals over 100,000 distinct CDR3 sequences. Material: blood. These receptor sequences come from a human donor with ulcerative colitis or Crohn's disease, or a healthy co-twin of an affected twin (not recorded which).

V gene TRBV5-5 combines with J gene TRBJ2-1. The germline V gene encodes CDR1 SGHKS and CDR2 YYEKEE (reference sequence). This CDR3 has 12 amino acids. The CDR3 protein is CASSLRWDEQFF.

CDR3 amino acids: CAWSLGGGGAYNEQFF. The chain links TRBV30 to TRBJ2-1; without DNA, the TCRdb call of TRBD1 cannot be checked. Germline CDR1 is GTSNPN and CDR2 is SVGIG (reference sequence). The CDR3 contains 16 residues.

V usage is TRBV7-6 and J usage is TRBJ2-1; TCRdb outputs TRBD2, but without DNA this stays unchecked. CDR1 SGHVS and CDR2 FNYEAQ come from the germline V gene. The CDR3 spans 16 residues. The CDR3 sequence is CASSLASSGTYNEQFF.

V is TRBV12-3 or TRBV12-4 and J is TRBJ2-3; TCRdb proposes TRBD1, but this gene call is untestable without DNA. The CDR3 is 13 residues long. CDR3 region: CASSYRRHDTQYF.

The rearrangement links TRBV3-1 to TRBJ1-2; TCRdb lists TRBD1, though no DNA is available to test this call. Per germline, CDR1 LGHDT and CDR2 YNNKEL (reference sequence). This CDR3 has 16 amino acids. The CDR3 region is CASSHGTGTGTLGYTF.

The chain is built from TRBV19 and TRBJ1-3; TCRdb calls TRBD1, which cannot be checked without DNA. Germline V gene data show CDR1 as LNHDA and CDR2 as SQIVND (reference sequence). The CDR3 has 12 amino acids. CDR3: CASGQGGNTIYF. Using reference TRBV19 and TRBJ1-3 for the parts outside the CDR3, the full variable domain is DGGITQSPKYLFRKEGQNVTLSCEQNLNHDAMYWYRQDPGQGLRLIYYSQIVNDFQKGDIAEGYSVSREKKESFPLTVTSAQKNPTAFYLCASGQGGNTIYFGEGSWLTVV.

The chain carries TRBV9 and TRBJ2-7; TCRdb gives TRBD2 as the D gene, but with no DNA this cannot be confirmed. Germline CDR1 is SGDLS and CDR2 is YYNGEE. This CDR3 contains 14 residues. CDR3 protein: CASSIGGLAYEQYF. Looking up the rest from reference TRBV9 and TRBJ2-7 gives the full variable domain: DSGVTQTPKHLITATGQRVTLRCSPRSGDLSVYWYQQSLDQGLQFLIQYYNGEERAKGNILERFSAQQFPDLHSELNLSSLELGDSALYFCASSIGGLAYEQYFGPGTRLTVT.

The chain carries TRBV2 and TRBJ2-1; absent DNA, TCRdb's TRBD2 call cannot be checked. CDR1 is SNHLY and CDR2 is FYNNEI in the germline V gene. There are 15 residues in the CDR3. The CDR3 here is CASSGGLAGGNEQFF.

CDR3 sequence reads: CASSLPGYDSPLHF. The V and J genes are TRBV28 and TRBJ1-6. Germline V lookup: CDR1 MDHEN, CDR2 SYDVKM. The CDR3 is made up of 14 amino acids.

The rearrangement links TRBV12-3 or TRBV12-4 to TRBJ2-2; TCRdb returns TRBD2, unconfirmable since there is no DNA. This CDR3 has 16 residues. CDR3 residues: CASRSTSGRITGELFF.

The chain uses TRBV10-3 and TRBJ2-2. The CDR3 runs 13 residues. Germline lookup yields CDR1 ENHRY and CDR2 SYGVKD. The CDR3 protein is CAISEGRPAELFF.

This chain connects TRBV5-6 to TRBJ2-7. Germline CDR1 reads SGHDT; CDR2 reads YYEEEE. The CDR3 loop spans 14 amino acids. The CDR3 sequence: CASSLVAGVGEQYF.

This sequence joins TRBV29-1 and TRBJ2-1; TCRdb's D gene call, TRBD2, goes unchecked for lack of DNA. The CDR3 covers 14 residues. The germline V gene has CDR1 SQVTM and CDR2 ANQGSEA. CDR3 sequence: CSVQEGGRHNEQFF.

V gene TRBV5-1 combines with J gene TRBJ1-1. CDR1 and CDR2 from the germline V gene are SGHRS and YFSETQ. The CDR3 has 14 residues. This CDR3 is CASSLDHRNTEAFF.

The rearrangement joins TRBV18 to TRBJ1-6. This CDR3 region has 16 residues. Germline CDR1 reads KGHSH; CDR2 reads LQKENI. The CDR3 loop reads CASSPGPSGYNSPLHF.